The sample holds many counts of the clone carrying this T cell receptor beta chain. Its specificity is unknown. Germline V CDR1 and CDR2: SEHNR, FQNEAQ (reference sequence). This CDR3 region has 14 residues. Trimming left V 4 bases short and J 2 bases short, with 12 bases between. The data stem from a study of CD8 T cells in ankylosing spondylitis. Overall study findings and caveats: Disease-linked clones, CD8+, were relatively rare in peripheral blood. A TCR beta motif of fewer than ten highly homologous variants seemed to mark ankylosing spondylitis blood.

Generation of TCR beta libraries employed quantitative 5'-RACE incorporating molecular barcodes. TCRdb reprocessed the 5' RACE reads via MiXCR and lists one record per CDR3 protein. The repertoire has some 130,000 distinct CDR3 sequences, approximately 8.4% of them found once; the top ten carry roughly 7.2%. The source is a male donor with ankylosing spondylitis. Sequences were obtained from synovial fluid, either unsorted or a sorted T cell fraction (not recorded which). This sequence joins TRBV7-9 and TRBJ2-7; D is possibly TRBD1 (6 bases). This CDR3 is CASSSGQPAYEQYF. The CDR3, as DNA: TGTGCCAGCAGCTCCGGACAGCCCGCCTACGAGCAGTACTTC.